This T cell receptor (beta chain) was obtained from a study of shared clonotypes between healthy human individuals. Whole-study findings and limits: In this cohort, only blood was sampled, and tissue repertoires likely differ.

Clones were read by immunoSEQ multiplex PCR, and TCRdb kept only the in-frame ones, dropping some. This sample yields approximately 500,000 clones, of which 96% are seen a single time; about 0.054% belongs to the top ten. Study donors comprised healthy, HIV-negative adults devoid of recent acute infection or vaccination. A remark on this clone: Its specificity is unknown.

The germline V gene has CDR1 SGHNT and CDR2 YYREEE (reference sequence). This CDR3 is 17 amino acids long. The V segment lost 1 base and the J segment 4 bases; nucleotides outside the gene matches: 12. Material: naive CD4+ T cells sorted from blood. The subset was: CD45RA+ positively selected. The V gene is TRBV5-4, the J gene TRBJ2-3; 7 nucleotides match TRBD2. This sequence was found in a woman aged 25 to 45 in good health. The CDR3 DNA sequence: TGTGCCAGCAGCTTGAGGAGAGCGGGAATAGCGTCAGATACGCAGTATTTT. Residues: CASSLRRAGIASDTQYF.